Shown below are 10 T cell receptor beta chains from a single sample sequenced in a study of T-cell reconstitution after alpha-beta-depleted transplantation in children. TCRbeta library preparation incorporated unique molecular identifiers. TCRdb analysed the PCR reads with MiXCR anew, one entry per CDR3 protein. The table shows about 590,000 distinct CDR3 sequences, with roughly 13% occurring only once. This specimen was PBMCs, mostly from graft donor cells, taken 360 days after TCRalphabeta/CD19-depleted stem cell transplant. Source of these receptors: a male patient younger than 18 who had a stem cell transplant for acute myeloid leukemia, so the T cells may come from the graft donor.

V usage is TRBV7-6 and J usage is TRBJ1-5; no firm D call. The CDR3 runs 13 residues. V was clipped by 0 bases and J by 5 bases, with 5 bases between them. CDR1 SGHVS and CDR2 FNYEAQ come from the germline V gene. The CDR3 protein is CASSLALDQPQHF. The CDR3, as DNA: TGTGCCAGCAGCTTAGCCCTGGATCAGCCCCAGCATTTT.

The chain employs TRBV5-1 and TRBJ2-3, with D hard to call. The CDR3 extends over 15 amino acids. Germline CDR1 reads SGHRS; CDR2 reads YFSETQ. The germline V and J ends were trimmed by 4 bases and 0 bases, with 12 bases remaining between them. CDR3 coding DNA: TGCGCCAGCAGCCCCCTTTTGGGGAGCACAGATACGCAGTATTTT. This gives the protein CASSPLLGSTDTQYF. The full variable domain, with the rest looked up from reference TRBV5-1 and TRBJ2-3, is KAGVTQTPRYLIKTRGQQVTLSCSPISGHRSVSWYQQTPGQGLQFLFEYFSETQRNKGNFPGRFSGRQFSNSRSEMNVSTLELGDSALYLCASSPLLGSTDTQYFGPGTRLTVL.

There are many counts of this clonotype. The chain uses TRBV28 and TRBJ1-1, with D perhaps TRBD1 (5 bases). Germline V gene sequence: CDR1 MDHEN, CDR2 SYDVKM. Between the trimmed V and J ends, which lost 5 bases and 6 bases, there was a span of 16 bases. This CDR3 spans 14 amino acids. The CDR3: CASSPNDRPSEAFF. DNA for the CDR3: TGTGCCAGCAGTCCCAATGACAGACCCTCTGAAGCTTTCTTT.

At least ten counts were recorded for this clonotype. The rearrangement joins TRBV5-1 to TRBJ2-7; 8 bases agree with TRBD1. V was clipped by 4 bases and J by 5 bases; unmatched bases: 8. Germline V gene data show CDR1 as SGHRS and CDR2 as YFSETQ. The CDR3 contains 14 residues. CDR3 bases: TGCGCCAGCAGCCCCCGGACAGGGTTCCACGAGCAGTACTTC. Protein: CASSPRTGFHEQYF. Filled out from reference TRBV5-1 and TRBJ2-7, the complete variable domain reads KAGVTQTPRYLIKTRGQQVTLSCSPISGHRSVSWYQQTPGQGLQFLFEYFSETQRNKGNFPGRFSGRQFSNSRSEMNVSTLELGDSALYLCASSPRTGFHEQYFGPGTRLTVT.

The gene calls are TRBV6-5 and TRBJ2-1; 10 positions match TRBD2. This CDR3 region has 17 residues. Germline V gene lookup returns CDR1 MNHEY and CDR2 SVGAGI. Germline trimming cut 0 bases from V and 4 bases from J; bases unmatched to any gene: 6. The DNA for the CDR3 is TGTGCCAGCAGTTACTCCGGACTAGCGGACCGATACAATGAGCAGTTCTTC. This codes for CASSYSGLADRYNEQFF.

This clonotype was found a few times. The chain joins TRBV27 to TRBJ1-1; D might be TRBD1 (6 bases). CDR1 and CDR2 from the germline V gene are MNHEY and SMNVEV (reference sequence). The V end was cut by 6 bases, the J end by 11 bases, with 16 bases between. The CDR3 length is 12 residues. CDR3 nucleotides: TGTGCCAGCAGATCCACAGGGCAGACGGCTTTCTTT. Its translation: CASRSTGQTAFF.

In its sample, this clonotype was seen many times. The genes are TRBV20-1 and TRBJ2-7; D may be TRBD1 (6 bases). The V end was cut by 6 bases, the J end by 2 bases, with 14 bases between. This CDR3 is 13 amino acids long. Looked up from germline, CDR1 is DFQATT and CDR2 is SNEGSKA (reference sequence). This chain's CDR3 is CSAPPTGTYEQYF. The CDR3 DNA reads TGCAGTGCCCCTCCGACAGGAACCTACGAGCAGTACTTC.

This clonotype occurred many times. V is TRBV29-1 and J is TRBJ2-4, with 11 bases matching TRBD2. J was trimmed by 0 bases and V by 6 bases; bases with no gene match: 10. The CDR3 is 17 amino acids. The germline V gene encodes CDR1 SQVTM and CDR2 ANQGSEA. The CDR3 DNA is TGCAGCGTCCCGACTAGCGGGGCTCATCTAGCCAAAAACATTCAGTACTTC. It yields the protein CSVPTSGAHLAKNIQYF.

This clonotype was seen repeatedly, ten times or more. CDR3 protein: CASSFQAGAPNPNEQFF. The CDR3 coding sequence is TGTGCCAGCAGTTTCCAAGCGGGAGCTCCCAATCCCAATGAGCAGTTCTTC. The V gene is TRBV28, the J gene TRBJ2-1; 8 nucleotides match TRBD2. CDR3 length: 17 amino acids. With V trimmed by 3 bases and J by 6 bases, 13 bases remained unmatched. CDR1 is MDHEN, CDR2 SYDVKM, per germline.

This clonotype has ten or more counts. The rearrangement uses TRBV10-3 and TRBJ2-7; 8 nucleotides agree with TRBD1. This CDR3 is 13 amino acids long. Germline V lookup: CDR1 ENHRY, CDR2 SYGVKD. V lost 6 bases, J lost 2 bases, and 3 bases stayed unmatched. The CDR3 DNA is TGTGCCATCAGCGGGACAGGAACCTACGAGCAGTACTTC. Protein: CAISGTGTYEQYF.